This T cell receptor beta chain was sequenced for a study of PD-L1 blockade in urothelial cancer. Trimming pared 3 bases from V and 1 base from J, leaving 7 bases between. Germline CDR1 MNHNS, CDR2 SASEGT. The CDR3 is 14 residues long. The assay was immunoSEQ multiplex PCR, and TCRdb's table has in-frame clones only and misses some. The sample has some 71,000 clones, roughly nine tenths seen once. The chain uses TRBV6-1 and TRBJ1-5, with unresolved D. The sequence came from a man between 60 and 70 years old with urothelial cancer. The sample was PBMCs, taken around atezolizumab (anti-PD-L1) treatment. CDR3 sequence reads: CASSDKQSNQPQHF. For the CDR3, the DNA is TGTGCCAGCAGTGATAAACAGAGCAATCAGCCCCAGCATTTT.